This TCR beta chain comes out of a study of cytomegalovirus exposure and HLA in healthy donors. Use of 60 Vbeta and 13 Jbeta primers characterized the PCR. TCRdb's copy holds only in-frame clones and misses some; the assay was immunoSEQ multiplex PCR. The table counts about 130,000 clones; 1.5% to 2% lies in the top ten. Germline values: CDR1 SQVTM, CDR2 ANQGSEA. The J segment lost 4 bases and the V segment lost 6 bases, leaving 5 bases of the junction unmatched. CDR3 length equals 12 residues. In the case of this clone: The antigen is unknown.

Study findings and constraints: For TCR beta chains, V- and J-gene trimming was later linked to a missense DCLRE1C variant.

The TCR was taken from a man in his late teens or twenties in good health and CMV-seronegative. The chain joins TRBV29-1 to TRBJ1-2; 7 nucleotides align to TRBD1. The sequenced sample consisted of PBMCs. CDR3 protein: CSVNRGSYGYTF. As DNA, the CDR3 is TGCAGCGTCAACAGGGGATCCTATGGCTACACCTTC.